The entry below describes one T cell receptor (beta chain). These data come from a study of blood T cell repertoires in COVID-19. Study information: Acute-phase and convalescent COVID-19 samples originated in the United States, Italy and Spain. T cells, B-cell-depleted T cells, or PBMCs supplied cDNA or gDNA.

Data came from immunoSEQ multiplex PCR; TCRdb stores just in-frame clones and leaves some out. The table lists under 400,000 clones, 87% of them singletons. The germline V and J ends were trimmed by 4 bases and 5 bases, with 15 bases remaining between them. The CDR3 is 15 residues long. Germline CDR1 SGHNT, CDR2 YYREEE (reference sequence). This receptor was taken from a woman aged 25-40 years with COVID-19, enrolled during active disease. The sequencing sample was made of peripheral blood. V is TRBV5-4 and J is TRBJ2-2, with D perhaps matching TRBD1 (5 bases). In nucleotides, the CDR3 is TGTGCCAGCAGCCAAACCCCCCAGGGTACCGGGGAGCTGTTTTTT. It yields the protein CASSQTPQGTGELFF.